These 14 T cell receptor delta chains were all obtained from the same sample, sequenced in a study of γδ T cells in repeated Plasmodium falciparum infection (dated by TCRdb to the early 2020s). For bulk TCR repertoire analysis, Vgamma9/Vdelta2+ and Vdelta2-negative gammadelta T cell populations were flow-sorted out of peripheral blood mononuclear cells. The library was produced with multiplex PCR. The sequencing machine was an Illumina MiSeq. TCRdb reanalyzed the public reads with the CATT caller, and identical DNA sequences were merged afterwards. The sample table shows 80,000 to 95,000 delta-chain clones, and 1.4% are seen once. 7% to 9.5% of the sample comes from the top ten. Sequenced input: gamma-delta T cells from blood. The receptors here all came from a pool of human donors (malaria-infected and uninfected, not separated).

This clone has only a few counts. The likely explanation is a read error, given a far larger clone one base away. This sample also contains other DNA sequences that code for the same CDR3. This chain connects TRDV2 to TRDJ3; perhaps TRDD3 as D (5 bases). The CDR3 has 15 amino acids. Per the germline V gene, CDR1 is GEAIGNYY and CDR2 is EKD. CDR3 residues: CACDTDSWDTRQMFF. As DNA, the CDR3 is TGTGCCTGTGACACCGACTCCTGGGACACCCGACAAATGTTTTTC.

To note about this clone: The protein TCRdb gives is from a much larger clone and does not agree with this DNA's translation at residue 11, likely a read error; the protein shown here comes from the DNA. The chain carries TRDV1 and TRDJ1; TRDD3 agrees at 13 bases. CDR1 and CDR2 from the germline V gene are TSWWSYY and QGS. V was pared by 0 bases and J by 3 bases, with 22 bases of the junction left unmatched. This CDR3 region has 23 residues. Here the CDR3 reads CALGELAPPPALGDTIYPDKLIF. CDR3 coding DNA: TGTGCTCTTGGGGAACTTGCCCCACCTCCTGCACTGGGGGATACGATTTACCCCGATAAACTCATCTTT.

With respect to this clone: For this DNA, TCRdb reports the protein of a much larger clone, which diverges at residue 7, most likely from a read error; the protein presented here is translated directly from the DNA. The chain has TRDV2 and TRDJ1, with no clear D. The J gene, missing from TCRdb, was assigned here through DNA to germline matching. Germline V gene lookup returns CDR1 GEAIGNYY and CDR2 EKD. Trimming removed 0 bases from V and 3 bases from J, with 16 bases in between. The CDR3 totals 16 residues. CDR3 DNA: TGTGCCTGTGACACCGGGACGAACGAAGGAGCCGATAAACTCATCTTT. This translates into CACDTGTNEGADKLIF.

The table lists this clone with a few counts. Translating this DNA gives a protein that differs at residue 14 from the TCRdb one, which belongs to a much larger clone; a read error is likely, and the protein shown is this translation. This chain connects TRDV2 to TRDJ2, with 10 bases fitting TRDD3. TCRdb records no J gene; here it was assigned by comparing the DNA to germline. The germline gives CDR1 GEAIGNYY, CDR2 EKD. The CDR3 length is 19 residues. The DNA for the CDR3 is TGTGCCTGTGACCATATTGATGTGGGGGATACTGCTTTGGCAGCACAACTCTTCTTT. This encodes CACDHIDVGDTALAAQLFF.

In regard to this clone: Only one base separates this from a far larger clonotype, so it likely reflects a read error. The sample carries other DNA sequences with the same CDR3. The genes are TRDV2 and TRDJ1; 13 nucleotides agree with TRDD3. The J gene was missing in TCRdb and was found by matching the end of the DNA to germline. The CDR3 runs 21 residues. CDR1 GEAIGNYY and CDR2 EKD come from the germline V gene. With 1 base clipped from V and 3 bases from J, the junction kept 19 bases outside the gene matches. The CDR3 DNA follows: TGTGCCTGTGACACGATCGCCGGAACCCACACTGGGGGATACGGCGCCGATAAACTCATCTTT. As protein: CACDTIAGTHTGGYGADKLIF.

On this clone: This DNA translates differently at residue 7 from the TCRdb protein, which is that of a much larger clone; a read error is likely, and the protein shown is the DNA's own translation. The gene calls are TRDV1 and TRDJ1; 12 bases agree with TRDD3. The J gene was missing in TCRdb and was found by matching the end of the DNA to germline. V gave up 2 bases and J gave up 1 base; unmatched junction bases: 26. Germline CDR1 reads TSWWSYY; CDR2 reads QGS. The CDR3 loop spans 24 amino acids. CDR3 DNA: TGTGCTCTTGGGGAAGTTTCCCTACGAGTCCCTGGGGGATACGACCAGCCCCTCACCGATAAACTCATCTTT. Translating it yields CALGEVSLRVPGGYDQPLTDKLIF.

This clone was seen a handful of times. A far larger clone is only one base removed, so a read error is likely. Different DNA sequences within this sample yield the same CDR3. In nucleotides, the CDR3 is TGTGCTCTTGGGGAGCCCAAAAAGTGGGTCTGGGGACCGTACACCGATAAACTCATCTTT. It yields the protein CALGEPKKWVWGPYTDKLIF. The chain combines TRDV1 with TRDJ1; maybe TRDD3 (6 bases). CDR3 length equals 20 residues. CDR1 TSWWSYY and CDR2 QGS come from the germline V gene. V was clipped by 3 bases and J by 0 bases, with 26 bases between them.

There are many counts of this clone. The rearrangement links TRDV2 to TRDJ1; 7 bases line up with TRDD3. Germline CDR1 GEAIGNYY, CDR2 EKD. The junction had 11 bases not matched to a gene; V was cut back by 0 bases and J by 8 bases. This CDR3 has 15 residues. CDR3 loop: CACDTLGEGVKKLIF. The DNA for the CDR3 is TGTGCCTGTGACACCTTGGGGGAAGGGGTTAAGAAACTCATCTTT.

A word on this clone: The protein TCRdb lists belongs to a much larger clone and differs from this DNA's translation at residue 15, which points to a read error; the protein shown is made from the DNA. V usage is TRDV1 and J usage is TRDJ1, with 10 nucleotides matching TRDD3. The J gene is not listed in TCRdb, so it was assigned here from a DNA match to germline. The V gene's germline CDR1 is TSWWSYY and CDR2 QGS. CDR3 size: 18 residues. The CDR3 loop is CALGRPSVLGDYTDRLIF. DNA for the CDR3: TGTGCTCTTGGGAGACCTTCAGTACTGGGGGATTACACCGATAGACTCATCTTT.

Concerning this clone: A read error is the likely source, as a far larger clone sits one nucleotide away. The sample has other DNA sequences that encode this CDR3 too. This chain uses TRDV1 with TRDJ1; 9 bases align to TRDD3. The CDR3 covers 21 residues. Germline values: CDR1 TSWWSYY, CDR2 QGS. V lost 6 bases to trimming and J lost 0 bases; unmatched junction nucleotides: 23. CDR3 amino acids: CALGRERLSYGGILNTDKLIF. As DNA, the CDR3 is TGTGCTCTTGGAAGAGAGCGTCTATCATACGGGGGGATACTAAACACCGATAAACTCATCTTT.

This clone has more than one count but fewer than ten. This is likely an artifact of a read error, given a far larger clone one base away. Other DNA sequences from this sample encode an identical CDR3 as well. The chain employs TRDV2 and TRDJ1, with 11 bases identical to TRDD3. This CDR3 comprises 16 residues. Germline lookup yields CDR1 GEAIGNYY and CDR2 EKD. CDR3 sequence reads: CACDTLLGDNTDKLIF. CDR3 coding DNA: TGTGCCTGTGACACGCTACTGGGGGATAACACCGATAAGCTCATCTTT.

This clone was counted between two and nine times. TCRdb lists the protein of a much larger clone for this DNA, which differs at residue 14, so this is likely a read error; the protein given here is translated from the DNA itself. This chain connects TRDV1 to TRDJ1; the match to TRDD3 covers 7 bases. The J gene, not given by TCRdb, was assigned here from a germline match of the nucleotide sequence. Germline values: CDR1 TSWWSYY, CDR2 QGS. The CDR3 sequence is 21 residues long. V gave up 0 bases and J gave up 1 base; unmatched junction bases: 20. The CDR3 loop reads CALGELVLIDPRGDATDKLIF. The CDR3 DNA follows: TGTGCTCTTGGGGAACTAGTTCTAATTGACCCTCGGGGGGATGCCACCGATAAACTCATCTTT.

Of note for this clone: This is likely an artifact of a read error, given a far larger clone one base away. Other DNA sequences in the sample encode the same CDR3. Written as DNA, the CDR3 is TGTGCCTGTGACACCGTGGGGGGATCTGCTTTGACAGCACAACTCTTCTTT. This codes for CACDTVGGSALTAQLFF. This chain connects TRDV2 to TRDJ2; TRDD3 matches 7 bases. The V and J ends lost 0 bases and 0 bases, in that order; junction bases with no gene match: 6. Germline CDR1 and CDR2: GEAIGNYY and EKD. The CDR3 runs to 17 residues.

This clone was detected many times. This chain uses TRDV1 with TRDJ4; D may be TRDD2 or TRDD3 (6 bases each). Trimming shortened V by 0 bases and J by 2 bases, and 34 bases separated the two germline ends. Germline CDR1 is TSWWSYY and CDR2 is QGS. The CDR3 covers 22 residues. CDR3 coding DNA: TGTGCTCTTGGGGAACTCGAATTCCTATGTGCTCCGGGGGACGTTAGGGAAAGACCCCTGATCTTT. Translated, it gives CALGELEFLCAPGDVRERPLIF.